Given below is one T cell receptor beta chain in context. These data originate in a study of OX40 agonist ivuxolimab in advanced cancers. About the study: Ivuxolimab was delivered to patients intravenously every 2 weeks at doses spanning 0.01 to 10 mg/kg. Earlier treatment with anti-PD-1, anti-PD-L1 or anti-CTLA-4 was permitted, and approximately 38% had received some. Those enrolled were about 82% male, with a mean age of about 66 years and ages from roughly 20 to 85. In three patients, partial responses were observed, one with hepatocellular carcinoma and two with cutaneous melanoma.

The CDR3 covers 15 residues. Losses at the gene ends were 4 bases for V and 0 bases for J; bases not matched to a gene: 1. The germline CDR1 and CDR2 sequences are SGHDT and YYEEEE. Sequencing was performed with immunoSEQ multiplex PCR; in TCRdb, only in-frame clones are kept and a portion is missing. The table records around 20,000 clones, about 74% of them present only once. This TCR was recovered from an adult with an advanced solid tumor such as melanoma, head and neck, liver or kidney cancer. This chain joins TRBV5-6 and TRBJ2-1, with TRBD2 matching over 10 bases. The sequenced sample was CD4+ or CD8+ T cells sorted from blood, obtained in a trial of the OX40 agonist ivuxolimab. The CDR3, as DNA: TGTGCCAGCAGCCCTAGCGGGGGCTCCTACAATGAGCAGTTCTTC. The encoded protein is CASSPSGGSYNEQFF. The variable domain in full, with the rest retrieved from reference TRBV5-6 and TRBJ2-1, is DAGVTQSPTHLIKTRGQQVTLRCSPKSGHDTVSWYQQALGQGPQFIFQYYEEEERQRGNFPDRFSGHQFPNYSSELNVNALLLGDSALYLCASSPSGGSYNEQFFGPGTRLTVL.